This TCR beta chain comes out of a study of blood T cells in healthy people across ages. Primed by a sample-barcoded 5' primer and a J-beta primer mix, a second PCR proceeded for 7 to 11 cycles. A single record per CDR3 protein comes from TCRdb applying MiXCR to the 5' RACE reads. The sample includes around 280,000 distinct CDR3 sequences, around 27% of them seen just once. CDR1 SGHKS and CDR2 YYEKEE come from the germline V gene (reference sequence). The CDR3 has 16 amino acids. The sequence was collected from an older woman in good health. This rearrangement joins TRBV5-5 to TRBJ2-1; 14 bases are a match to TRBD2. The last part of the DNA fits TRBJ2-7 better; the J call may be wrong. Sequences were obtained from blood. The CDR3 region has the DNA TGTGCCAGCAGCCTGGGACTAGCGGGAGAGTACTACGAGCAGTACGTC. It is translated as CASSLGLAGEYYEQYV.